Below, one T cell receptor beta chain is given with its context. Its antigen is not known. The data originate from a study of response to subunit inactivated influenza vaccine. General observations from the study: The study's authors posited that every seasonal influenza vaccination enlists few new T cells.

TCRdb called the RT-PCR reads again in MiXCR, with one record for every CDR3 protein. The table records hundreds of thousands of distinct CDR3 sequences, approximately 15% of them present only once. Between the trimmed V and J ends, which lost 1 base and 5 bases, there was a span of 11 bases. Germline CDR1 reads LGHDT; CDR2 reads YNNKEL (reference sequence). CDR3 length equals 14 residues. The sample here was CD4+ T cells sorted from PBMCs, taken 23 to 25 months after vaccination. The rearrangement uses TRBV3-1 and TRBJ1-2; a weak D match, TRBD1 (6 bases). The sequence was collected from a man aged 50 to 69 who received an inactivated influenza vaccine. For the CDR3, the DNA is TGTGCCAGCAGCCAAGGGTCAGGGGCGTATGGCTACACCTTC. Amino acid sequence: CASSQGSGAYGYTF.